The source of this TCR beta chain is a study of response to subunit inactivated influenza vaccine. The CDR3 runs 13 residues. V was cut by 4 bases and J by 3 bases, with 7 bases left in between. Germline V gene lookup returns CDR1 MRHNA and CDR2 SNTAGT. Study-wide points: Authors suggested each seasonal influenza vaccination recruits few new T cells.

MiXCR, run by TCRdb on the RT-PCR reads, gives a single entry per CDR3 protein. The data show about 180,000 distinct CDR3 sequences, approximately 9.2% seen once. With respect to this clonotype: Antigen unknown.

The V gene is TRBV6-4, the J gene TRBJ2-1; D is perhaps TRBD1 (5 bases). The source is a man in his fifties who received an inactivated influenza vaccine. The sequencing here drew on non-naive T cells sorted from PBMCs, taken on the day of vaccination. This CDR3 is CASSADSYNEQFF. CDR3 nucleotides: TGTGCCAGCAGTGCTGACAGCTACAATGAGCAGTTCTTC.